This T cell receptor beta chain was sequenced during a study of CXCR3-negative and CXCR3-positive naive CD8 T cells. Study in general: Collectively, the libraries yielded some 140 million TRB reads in total, at about 1.5 +/- 0.3 million per library.

With regard to this clonotype: Its target is not known.

CDR3 length equals 14 residues. Study-level points and caveats: Memory cells differed in TRBV-TRBJ usage, but naive CXCR3-negative and CXCR3-positive cells had similar usage. Because surface CD5 did not distinguish the naive subsets, TCR strength was inferred from TRB CDR3 properties.

The method, 5' RACE with UMI labels, was used to prepare the TRB cDNA libraries. For each CDR3 protein, TCRdb gives one entry from its re-call of the 5' RACE reads, without DNA. The listing contains under 85,000 distinct CDR3 sequences. The V and J genes are TRBV12-3 or TRBV12-4 and TRBJ1-5. Sequencing was carried out using naive CXCR3- CD8+ T cells from blood. Subset described: CD45RO-CCR7+CD27+CD95- naive CD8+ T cells lacking CXCR3 (TNR3-). This sequence was found in a human donor in good health. Some clones in this sample may be carry-over from other donors' samples. CDR3 in amino acids: CASSFGPSNQPQHF.